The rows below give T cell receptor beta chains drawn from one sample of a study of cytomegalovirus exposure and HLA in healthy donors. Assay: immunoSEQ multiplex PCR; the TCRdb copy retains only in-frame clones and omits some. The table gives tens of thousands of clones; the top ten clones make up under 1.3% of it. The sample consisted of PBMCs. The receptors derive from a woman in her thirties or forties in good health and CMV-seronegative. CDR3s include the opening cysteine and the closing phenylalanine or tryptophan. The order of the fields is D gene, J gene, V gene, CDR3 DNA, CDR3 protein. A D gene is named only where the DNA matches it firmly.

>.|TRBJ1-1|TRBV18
TGTGCCAGCTCACAGAACCGGGAGGATGAAGCTTTCTTT
CASSQNREDEAFF
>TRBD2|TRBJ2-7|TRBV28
TGTGCCAGCAGTCCGGCCTCAGCGGGAGGATCCTACGAGCAGTACTTC
CASSPASAGGSYEQYF
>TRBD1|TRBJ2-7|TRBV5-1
TGCGCCAGCAGCTTTTTAGGGGACAGGGGCGGCGAGCAGTACTTC
CASSFLGDRGGEQYF
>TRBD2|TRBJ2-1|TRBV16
TGTGCCAGCAGCCCGACTAGAGCGGGGAATGAGCAGTTCTTC
CASSPTRAGNEQFF
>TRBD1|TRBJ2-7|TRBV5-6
TGTGCCAGCAGCTGGGGACAGGGGATGTACGAGCAGTACTTC
CASSWGQGMYEQYF
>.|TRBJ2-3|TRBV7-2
TGTGCCAGCAGCCTAAGTGGGAGGGGGGATACGCAGTATTTT
CASSLSGRGDTQYF
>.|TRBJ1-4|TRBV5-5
TGTGCCAGCAGCTTAGAACAGGGACGAGAAAAACTGTTTTTT
CASSLEQGREKLFF
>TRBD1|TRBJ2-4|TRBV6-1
TGTGCCAGCAGCGATTCGACAGGGACCAAAAACATTCAGTACTTC
CASSDSTGTKNIQYF
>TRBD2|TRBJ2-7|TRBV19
TGTGCCACCAGGACTAGCGGGACCTACGAGCAGTACTTC
CATRTSGTYEQYF
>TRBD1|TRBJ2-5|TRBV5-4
TGTGCCAGCAGCTTGGGACAGGGGTACCAAGAGACCCAGTACTTC
CASSLGQGYQETQYF
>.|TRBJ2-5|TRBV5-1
TGCGCCAGCAGCTGGCCCGGCGGTGGGGCTAAAGAGACCCAGTACTTC
CASSWPGGGAKETQYF
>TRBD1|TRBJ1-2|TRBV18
TGTGCCAGCTCACCGGACAGGCCCTATGGCTACACCTTC
CASSPDRPYGYTF
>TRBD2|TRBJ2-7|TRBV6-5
TGTGCCAGCAGTTACTCCGGGACTACACTCTACGAGCAGTACTTC
CASSYSGTTLYEQYF
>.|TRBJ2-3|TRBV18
TGTGCCAGCTCACCTGAAGACAGCGAGACAGATACGCAGTATTTT
CASSPEDSETDTQYF
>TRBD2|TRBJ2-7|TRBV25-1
TGTGCCAGCAGTGATCCCCGGGGGGGGGCTGAGCAGTACTTC
CASSDPRGGAEQYF
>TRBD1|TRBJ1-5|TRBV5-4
TGTGCCAGCAGCATCGGGACAGGGAGGAATCAGCCCCAGCATTTT
CASSIGTGRNQPQHF
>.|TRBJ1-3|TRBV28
TGTGCCAGCAGTTTACCTCGTTACTCTGGAAACACCATATATTTT
CASSLPRYSGNTIYF
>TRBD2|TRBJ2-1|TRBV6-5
TGTGCCAGCACCCAAGCGGGAGGGATAGGCAATGAGCAGTTCTTC
CASTQAGGIGNEQFF